These 9 T cell receptor beta chains originate from one sample sequenced in a study of blood T cell repertoires in COVID-19. The repertoire was sequenced with immunoSEQ multiplex PCR; TCRdb's copy has only in-frame clones and lacks some. In the table there are 55,000 or so clones, approximately 90% of which are singletons. Sequencing input: peripheral blood. All receptors derive from a woman aged 60-75 years with COVID-19, enrolled during active disease.

The V gene is TRBV27, the J gene TRBJ1-4, with TRBD1 as a possible D gene (6 bases). The CDR3 runs to 14 residues. The ends were cut back, 1 base at V and 12 bases at J, with 15 bases in the middle. Germline V CDR1 and CDR2: MNHEY, SMNVEV (reference sequence). CDR3 residues: CASSLLQGRKELFF. As DNA, the CDR3 is TGTGCCAGCAGTTTATTACAGGGCAGGAAGGAACTGTTTTTT.

The chain recombines TRBV7-8 with TRBJ1-1; 9 nucleotides agree with TRBD1. Germline CDR1 and CDR2: SGHVS and FQNEAQ. The V segment lost 4 bases and the J segment 1 base; nucleotides outside the gene matches: 4. This CDR3 is 15 amino acids long. The CDR3 DNA reads as TGTGCCAGCAGCTCCCACAGGGGGCCGAACACTGAAGCTTTCTTT. It encodes CASSSHRGPNTEAFF.

This chain links TRBV6-6 with TRBJ2-7; the match to TRBD1 covers 7 bases. CDR3 length: 14 residues. Germline assignment: CDR1 MNHNY and CDR2 SVGAGI (reference sequence). V shed 4 bases and J 5 bases; nucleotides not matched to a gene: 8. The CDR3 region is CASSFPGGTDEQYF. The CDR3 nucleotides are TGTGCCAGCAGTTTCCCAGGGGGTACGGACGAGCAGTACTTC.

V gene TRBV20-1 combines with J gene TRBJ1-1, with D possibly being TRBD1 (5 bases). V was pared by 6 bases and J by 5 bases, with 16 bases between. The germline CDR1 and CDR2 sequences are DFQATT and SNEGSKA (reference sequence). There are 13 residues in the CDR3. CDR3 coding DNA: TGCAGTGCCAGTGAGGGGCGCAGGACTGAAGCTTTCTTT. Protein: CSASEGRRTEAFF.

The DNA for the CDR3 is TGTGCCAGCAGGCCCCCCGGGTATAGCAATCAGCCCCAGCATTTT. Its protein is CASRPPGYSNQPQHF. J is TRBJ1-5 and V is TRBV6-5; D call uncertain. V was shortened by 6 bases and J by 0 bases, with 12 bases between the two germline ends. This CDR3 is 15 amino acids long. Germline CDR1 reads MNHEY; CDR2 reads SVGAGI.

The chain combines TRBV28 with TRBJ2-3, with D tentatively TRBD1 (5 bases). The germline V gene encodes CDR1 MDHEN and CDR2 SYDVKM. Trimming cost V 6 bases and J 2 bases, with 18 bases left between them. The CDR3 is made up of 16 amino acids. Here the CDR3 reads CASSPAWTSFTDTQYF. Here the CDR3 DNA reads TGTGCCAGCAGCCCCGCTTGGACATCATTCACAGATACGCAGTATTTT.

This chain uses TRBV4-2 with TRBJ1-3; 7 bases align to TRBD1. The CDR3 loop spans 15 amino acids. Germline CDR1 is LGHNA and CDR2 is YNFKEQ. Unmatched junction bases numbered 6, after V lost 4 bases and J lost 3 bases. The CDR3 DNA follows: TGTGCCAGCAGCCTTACGACAGGGAGTGGAAACACCATATATTTT. The encoded protein is CASSLTTGSGNTIYF.

This clone was seen a handful of times. The chain carries TRBV6-1 and TRBJ1-5, with a weak D call TRBD1 (6 bases). The germline V gene has CDR1 MNHNS and CDR2 SASEGT. The ends were cut back, 3 bases at V and 6 bases at J, with 12 bases in the middle. CDR3 length: 14 residues. The CDR3, as DNA: TGTGCCAGCAGTGAGGGGCCAGGGGCTCAGCCCCAGCATTTT. Protein sequence: CASSEGPGAQPQHF.

The CDR3 nucleotides are TGTGCCAGCAGCCAAGGACAAAACTATGGCTACACCTTC. The encoded protein is CASSQGQNYGYTF. The chain has TRBV3-1 (or the pseudogene TRBV3-2) and TRBJ1-2; no clear D. The CDR3 has 13 amino acids. V dropped 1 base and J dropped 2 bases, with 5 bases sitting between them. Germline loops: CDR1 LGHDT, CDR2 YNNKEL (reference sequence).